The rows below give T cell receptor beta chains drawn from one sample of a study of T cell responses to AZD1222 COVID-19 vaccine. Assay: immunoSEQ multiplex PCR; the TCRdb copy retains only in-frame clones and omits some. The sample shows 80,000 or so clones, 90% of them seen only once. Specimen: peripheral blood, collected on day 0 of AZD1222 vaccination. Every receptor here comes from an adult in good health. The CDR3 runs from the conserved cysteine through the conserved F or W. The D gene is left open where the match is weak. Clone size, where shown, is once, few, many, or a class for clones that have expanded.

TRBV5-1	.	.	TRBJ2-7	TGCGCCAGCAGCCGGCCGGGGGTCGAGCAGTACTTC	CASSRPGVEQYF
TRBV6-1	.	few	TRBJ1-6	TGTGCCAGCAGTGAAAGTTTGGGGAATTCACCCCTCCACTTT	CASSESLGNSPLHF
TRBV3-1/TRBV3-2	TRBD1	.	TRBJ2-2	TGTGCCAGCAGCCAAGACCTACCGGGACAGGGGGCCGGGGAGCTGTTTTTT	CASSQDLPGQGAGELFF
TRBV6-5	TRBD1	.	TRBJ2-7	TGTGCCAGCAGTTTGACAGGGGGACCCTACGAGCAGTACTTC	CASSLTGGPYEQYF
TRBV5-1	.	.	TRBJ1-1	TGCGCCAGCAGCTTGGAGCCGTGGGGTTCCACTGAAGCTTTCTTT	CASSLEPWGSTEAFF
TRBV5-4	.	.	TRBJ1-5	TGTGCCAGCAGCTTGACAGGGAGCAATCAGCCCCAGCATTTT	CASSLTGSNQPQHF
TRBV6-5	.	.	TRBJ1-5	TGTGCCAGCAGCACTATGCGAAGTCAGCCCCAGCATTTT	CASSTMRSQPQHF
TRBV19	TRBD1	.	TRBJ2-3	TGTGCCAGTAGTGGTCGGACAGGGGGCGGGACAGATACGCAGTATTTT	CASSGRTGGGTDTQYF
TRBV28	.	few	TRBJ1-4	TGTGCCAGCGGACCACCAGCTAATGAAAAACTGTTTTTT	CASGPPANEKLFF
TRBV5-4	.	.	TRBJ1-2	TGTGCCAGCAGCTTGGTGGCGGACTATGGCTACACCTTC	CASSLVADYGYTF
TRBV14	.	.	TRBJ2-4	TGTGCCAGCAGCGTGCGGGGGCCGGTAGGCAAAAACATTCAGTACTTC	CASSVRGPVGKNIQYF
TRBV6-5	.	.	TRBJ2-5	TGTGCCAGCAGTCGTACAGCAGAGACCCAGTACTTC	CASSRTAETQYF
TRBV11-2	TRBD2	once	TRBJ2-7	TGTGCCAGCAGCCCATGGGGGGGCTACGAGCAGTACTTC	CASSPWGGYEQYF
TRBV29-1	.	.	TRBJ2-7	TGCAGCGTTGAAGATCAGGGGGGCCACGAGCAGTACTTC	CSVEDQGGHEQYF
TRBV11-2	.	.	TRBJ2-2	TGTGCCAGCAGCTTTGAAGGCCGGGGCACCGGGGAGCTGTTTTTT	CASSFEGRGTGELFF
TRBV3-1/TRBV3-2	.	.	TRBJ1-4	TGTGCCAGCAGCCAACGGAGTAGCAGGAACGGGGAAAAACTGTTTTTT	CASSQRSSRNGEKLFF
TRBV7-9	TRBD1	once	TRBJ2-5	TGTGCCAGCGACAGGGGGCTGGGGCTACCCGCCGGGGAGACCCAGTACTTC	CASDRGLGLPAGETQYF
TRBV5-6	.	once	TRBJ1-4	TGTGCCAGCAGCTTGGAAGTGGCCCGCTCTGATGAAAAACTGTTTTTT	CASSLEVARSDEKLFF
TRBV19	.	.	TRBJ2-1	TGTGCCAGCGCATTATCGGACAGATACAATGAGCAGTTCTTC	CASALSDRYNEQFF
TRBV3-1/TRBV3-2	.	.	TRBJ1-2	TGTGCCAGCAGCCAAGAGGTCGGCAGCCCCTATGGCTACACCTTC	CASSQEVGSPYGYTF
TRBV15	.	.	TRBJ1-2	TGTGCCACCAGCAGAGACCTGGGCACAGGGAGTACCTTC	CATSRDLGTGSTF
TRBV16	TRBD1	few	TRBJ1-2	TGTGCCAGCAGCCAATTTCCGGGACAGGGTACTAGCTACACCTTC	CASSQFPGQGTSYTF
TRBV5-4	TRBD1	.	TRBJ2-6	TGTGCCAGCAGCTGGAACAGGGGATCTGGGGCCAACGTCCTGACTTTC	CASSWNRGSGANVLTF
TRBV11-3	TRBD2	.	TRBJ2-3	TGTGCCAGCAGCCCGGGACTAGCGGGCCCAGATACGCAGTATTTT	CASSPGLAGPDTQYF
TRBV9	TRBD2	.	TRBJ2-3	TGTGCCAGCAGCCCCGGGACTAGCGGTATAGATACGCAGTATTTT	CASSPGTSGIDTQYF
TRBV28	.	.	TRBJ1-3	TGTGCCAGCAGGTCCCCAAGTGGAAACACCATATATTTT	CASRSPSGNTIYF
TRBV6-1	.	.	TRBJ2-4	TGTGCCAGCAGTGATAGAGACGGGATAGCCAAAAACATTCAGTACTTC	CASSDRDGIAKNIQYF
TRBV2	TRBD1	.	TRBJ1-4	TGTGCCAGCAGTGTCGACAGGGGAGGAAAACTGTTTTTT	CASSVDRGGKLFF